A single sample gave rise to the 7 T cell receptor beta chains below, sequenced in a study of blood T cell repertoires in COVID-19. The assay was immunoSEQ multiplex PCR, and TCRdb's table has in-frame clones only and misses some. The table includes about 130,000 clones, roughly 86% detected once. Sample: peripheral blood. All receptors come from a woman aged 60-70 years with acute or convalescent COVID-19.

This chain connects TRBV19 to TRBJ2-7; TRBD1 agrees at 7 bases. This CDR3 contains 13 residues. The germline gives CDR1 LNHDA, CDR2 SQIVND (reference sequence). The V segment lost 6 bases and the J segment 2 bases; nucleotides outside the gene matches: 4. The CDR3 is CASRGQSTYEQYF. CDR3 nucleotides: TGTGCCAGTAGGGGACAGTCGACCTACGAGCAGTACTTC.

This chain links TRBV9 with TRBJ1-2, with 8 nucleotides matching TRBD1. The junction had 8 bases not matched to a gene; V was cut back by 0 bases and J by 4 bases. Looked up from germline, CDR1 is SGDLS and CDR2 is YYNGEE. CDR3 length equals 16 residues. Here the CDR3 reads CASSVATGTGLYGYTF. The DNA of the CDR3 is TGTGCCAGCAGCGTAGCTACAGGGACAGGCCTCTATGGCTACACCTTC.

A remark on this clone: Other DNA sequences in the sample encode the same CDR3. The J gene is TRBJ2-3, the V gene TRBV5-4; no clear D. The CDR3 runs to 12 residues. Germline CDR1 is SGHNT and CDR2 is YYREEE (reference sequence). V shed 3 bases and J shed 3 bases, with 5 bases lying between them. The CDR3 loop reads CASSSGTDTQYF. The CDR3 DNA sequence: TGTGCCAGCAGCTCGGGTACAGATACGCAGTATTTT.

The CDR3 region is CATKGEGTEAFF. CDR3 nucleotide sequence: TGTGCCACTAAGGGGGAGGGCACTGAAGCTTTCTTT. The V gene is TRBV24-1, the J gene TRBJ1-1, with D perhaps matching TRBD1 (6 bases). V lost 10 bases and J lost 4, with 12 bases in between. This CDR3 region has 12 residues. The germline V gene has CDR1 KGHDR and CDR2 SFDVKD.

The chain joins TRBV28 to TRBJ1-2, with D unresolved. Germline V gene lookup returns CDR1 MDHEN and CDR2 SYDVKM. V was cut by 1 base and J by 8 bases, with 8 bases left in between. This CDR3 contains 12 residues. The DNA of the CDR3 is TGTGCCAGCAGTTTATACCAGATCGGCTACACCTTC. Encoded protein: CASSLYQIGYTF.

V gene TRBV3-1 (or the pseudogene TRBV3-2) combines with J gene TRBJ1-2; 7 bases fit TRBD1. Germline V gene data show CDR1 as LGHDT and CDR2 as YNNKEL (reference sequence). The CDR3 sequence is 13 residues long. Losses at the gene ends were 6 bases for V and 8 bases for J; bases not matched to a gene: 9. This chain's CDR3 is CASRHRGSAGYTF. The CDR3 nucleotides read TGTGCCAGCAGGCACAGGGGTAGTGCAGGCTACACCTTC.

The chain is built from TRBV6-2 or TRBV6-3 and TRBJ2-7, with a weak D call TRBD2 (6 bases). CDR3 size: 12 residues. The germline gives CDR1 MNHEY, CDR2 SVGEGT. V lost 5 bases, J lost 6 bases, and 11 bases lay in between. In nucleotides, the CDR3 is TGTGCCAGCAGTCAACCGCGGGGCGAGCAGTACGTC. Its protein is CASSQPRGEQYV.